This paragraph reports one T cell receptor beta chain. Its matching antigen is unknown. These data are taken from a study of post-analysis software for immune sequencing data. Study overall: Patients with relapsing-remitting, secondary progressive and progressive-relapsing multiple sclerosis courses were all represented.

Unique molecular identifiers were present in the TCR beta cDNA libraries. There were 1 to 10 million T cells, and about half a million cDNA molecules came from them. MiXCR, run by TCRdb on the PCR reads, gives a single entry per CDR3 protein. The data contain 750,000 to 950,000 distinct CDR3 sequences, 46% of them singletons. Germline assignment: CDR1 DFQATT and CDR2 SNEGSKA (reference sequence). This CDR3 is 15 amino acids long. The V gene end was trimmed by 6 bases and the J gene end by 7 bases; junction bases not matched to a gene: 15. Study results and caveats: Five or six TRBV segments, including TRBV5-6, TRBV5-1 and TRBV20-1, were more frequent in patients than controls. Controls' normalized Chao1 diversity significantly exceeded that of multiple sclerosis patients.

The clonotype originates from a girl aged 10 to 17 with multiple sclerosis. Sequences were obtained from blood. This chain uses TRBV20-1 with TRBJ2-1; the match to TRBD2 covers 7 bases. CDR3 coding DNA: TGCAGTGCCGCCAAAACTAACGGGAGGATGAATGAGCAGTTCTTC. Encoded protein: CSAAKTNGRMNEQFF.